Each of the 22 T cell receptor beta chains below was sequenced from the same sample in a study of T cells in localized non-small cell lung cancer. TCRdb's copy holds only in-frame clones and misses some; the assay was immunoSEQ multiplex PCR. This table holds approximately 25,000 clones, 80% to 95% found once. The starting material was peripheral blood, obtained before any cancer treatment. These receptor sequences come from a woman between 35 and 75 years old with stage I lung adenocarcinoma.

The V gene is TRBV4-3, the J gene TRBJ2-1, with D maybe TRBD2 (6 bases). Germline assignment: CDR1 LGHNA and CDR2 YSLEER. The ends were cut back, 1 base at V and 8 bases at J, with 21 bases in the middle. CDR3 length equals 17 residues. Here the CDR3 DNA reads TGCGCCAGCAGCCAAGCGGCGACCCCTCGGGGGTGGGATGAGCAGTTCTTC. As protein: CASSQAATPRGWDEQFF.

The genes are TRBV9 and TRBJ2-1, with D perhaps given as TRBD1 or TRBD2 (6 bases each). Trimming cost V 1 base and J 8 bases, with 13 bases left between them. The CDR3 contains 14 residues. Germline V gives CDR1 SGDLS, CDR2 YYNGEE. The CDR3, as DNA: TGTGCCAGCAGCGTAAGAGGGGGGTTCGATGAGCAGTTCTTC. It is translated as CASSVRGGFDEQFF. Filled out from reference TRBV9 and TRBJ2-1, the complete variable domain reads DSGVTQTPKHLITATGQRVTLRCSPRSGDLSVYWYQQSLDQGLQFLIQYYNGEERAKGNILERFSAQQFPDLHSELNLSSLELGDSALYFCASSVRGGFDEQFFGPGTRLTVL.

V and J are TRBV10-2 and TRBJ1-2; TRBD1 aligns across 8 bases. CDR1 is WSHSY, CDR2 SAAADI, per germline. The CDR3 totals 14 residues. Trimming cost V 3 bases and J 8 bases; bases outside gene matches: 8. The CDR3 DNA is TGCGCCAGCAGTGAATGGGGACAGGTGGACGGCTACACCTTC. Translating gives CASSEWGQVDGYTF.

The V and J genes are TRBV19 and TRBJ2-7; tentative D call: TRBD1 (6 bases). This CDR3 comprises 14 residues. Trimming pared 6 bases from V and 0 bases from J, leaving 12 bases between. Germline V gives CDR1 LNHDA, CDR2 SQIVND (reference sequence). The CDR3 nucleotides are TGTGCCAGTAGGCCAATAGGGGGCTCCTACGAGCAGTACTTC. It translates to CASRPIGGSYEQYF.

The genes are TRBV30 and TRBJ1-2; the match to TRBD1 covers 7 bases. The CDR3 has 14 amino acids. V gave up 2 bases and J gave up 3 bases; unmatched junction bases: 6. Germline V gives CDR1 GTSNPN, CDR2 SVGIG (reference sequence). CDR3 sequence reads: CAWSPGTDYYGYTF. CDR3 nucleotides: TGTGCCTGGAGTCCTGGGACAGACTACTATGGCTACACCTTC. The full variable domain, in which reference TRBV30 and TRBJ1-2 provide the parts outside the CDR3, is SQTIHQWPATLVQPVGSPLSLECTVEGTSNPNLYWYRQAAGRGLQLLFYSVGIGQISSEVPQNLSASRPQDRQFILSSKKLLLSDSGFYLCAWSPGTDYYGYTFGSGTRLTVV.

The chain uses TRBV6-5 and TRBJ1-6, with D possibly matching TRBD1 (6 bases). Trimming stripped 4 bases from V and 7 bases from J, with 17 bases between. The CDR3 runs 16 residues. CDR1 and CDR2 from the germline V gene are MNHEY and SVGAGI. CDR3 coding DNA: TGTGCCAGCAGTTGGGGGCTTTACAGGGACAATTCACCCCTCCACTTT. It encodes CASSWGLYRDNSPLHF.

The chain has TRBV7-2 and TRBJ2-7, with 12 bases fitting TRBD2. Germline CDR1 is SGHTA and CDR2 is FQGNSA. Trimming took 5 bases from V and 4 from J; bases not matched to a gene: 6. This CDR3 spans 15 amino acids. This chain's CDR3 is CASSVTSGSAYEQYF. CDR3 nucleotides: TGTGCCAGCAGCGTGACTAGCGGGAGTGCGTACGAGCAGTACTTC.

The V and J genes are TRBV11-2 and TRBJ2-2; D unresolved. This CDR3 comprises 14 residues. Germline V gene data show CDR1 as SGHAT and CDR2 as FQNNGV. V was trimmed by 0 bases and J by 1 base, leaving 3 bases between them. In DNA form, the CDR3 reads TGTGCCAGCAGCTTAGACAGGAACACCGGGGAGCTGTTTTTT. Protein sequence: CASSLDRNTGELFF.

This sequence joins TRBV28 and TRBJ1-1; tentative D call: TRBD1 (6 bases). CDR3 length: 13 amino acids. Germline-derived CDR1 and CDR2 are MDHEN and SYDVKM. V was shortened by 4 bases and J by 5 bases, with 11 bases between the two germline ends. Written as DNA, the CDR3 is TGTGCCAGCAGTTCAGGGGCATGGACTGAAGCTTTCTTT. It codes for CASSSGAWTEAFF.

The chain uses TRBV5-1 and TRBJ1-2; weak D call: TRBD1 (5 bases). The germline V and J ends were trimmed by 0 bases and 0 bases, with 15 bases remaining between them. The CDR3 has 17 amino acids. CDR1 is SGHRS and CDR2 is YFSETQ in the germline V gene. The CDR3 is CASSLGWGNPANYGYTF. The CDR3 DNA is TGCGCCAGCAGCTTGGGTTGGGGGAATCCGGCTAACTATGGCTACACCTTC.

This chain connects TRBV19 to TRBJ2-2, with 9 bases fitting TRBD1. Germline assignment: CDR1 LNHDA and CDR2 SQIVND (reference sequence). The junction had 7 bases not matched to a gene; V was cut back by 7 bases and J by 7 bases. CDR3 length: 14 residues. CDR3 coding DNA: TGTGCCAGTACTAAAACAGGGGGCGGCGGGGAGCTGTTTTTT. Encoded protein: CASTKTGGGGELFF.

The rearrangement links TRBV7-9 to TRBJ1-1, with D possibly TRBD1 on 6 matching bases. Per the germline V gene, CDR1 is SEHNR and CDR2 is FQNEAQ (reference sequence). V was clipped by 5 bases and J by 2 bases, with 18 bases between them. The CDR3 length is 16 residues. The CDR3 is CASSHWGADRNTEAFF. The CDR3 coding sequence is TGTGCCAGCAGCCACTGGGGGGCAGACAGAAACACTGAAGCTTTCTTT.

The gene calls are TRBV28 and TRBJ1-1; the D gene is possibly TRBD1 (5 bases). Germline CDR1 MDHEN, CDR2 SYDVKM. Trimming removed 2 bases at V and 4 bases at J, with 8 bases between. The CDR3 length is 13 residues. The CDR3 loop is CASSLVGRTEAFF. DNA of the CDR3: TGTGCCAGCAGTTTAGTGGGACGCACTGAAGCTTTCTTT.

This rearrangement joins TRBV7-6 to TRBJ2-5; D is possibly TRBD2 (6 bases). This CDR3 has 16 amino acids. Germline values: CDR1 SGHVS, CDR2 FNYEAQ. V lost 5 bases, J lost 2 bases, and 18 bases lay in between. CDR3 loop: CASSPGVGASQETQYF. The CDR3 DNA reads as TGTGCCAGCAGCCCGGGGGTTGGGGCCTCACAAGAGACCCAGTACTTC. The whole variable domain, filled in from reference TRBV7-6 and TRBJ2-5, reads GAGVSQSPRYKVTKRGQDVALRCDPISGHVSLYWYRQALGQGPEFLTYFNYEAQQDKSGLPNDRFSAERPEGSISTLTIQRTEQRDSAMYRCASSPGVGASQETQYFGPGTRLLVL.

The rearrangement links TRBV18 to TRBJ1-5; 8 nucleotides line up with TRBD1. The CDR3 loop spans 16 amino acids. V lost 6 bases and J lost 5; bases outside the gene matches: 12. The germline V gene has CDR1 KGHSH and CDR2 LQKENI. DNA for the CDR3: TGTGCCAGCTCGCCAACTCCAGGGGGCGGATATCAGCCCCAGCATTTT. As protein: CASSPTPGGGYQPQHF.

This chain links TRBV7-2 with TRBJ2-3, with TRBD1 identical over 10 bases. CDR1 and CDR2 (germline): SGHTA, FQGNSA. The junction had 16 bases not matched to a gene; V was cut back by 5 bases and J by 5 bases. The CDR3 loop spans 18 amino acids. In nucleotides, the CDR3 is TGTGCCAGCAGCCTCGAGGGACAGGGGTTTATGGTAATAGATACGCAGTATTTT. It specifies CASSLEGQGFMVIDTQYF.

The chain joins TRBV6-6 to TRBJ1-3, with D maybe TRBD1 (5 bases). V lost 4 bases and J 0 bases, leaving 13 bases between the germline ends. Germline assignment: CDR1 MNHNY and CDR2 SVGAGI (reference sequence). The CDR3 has 16 residues. CDR3 protein: CASSSRDFSSGNTIYF. CDR3 bases: TGTGCCAGCAGTTCGAGGGACTTCAGCTCTGGAAACACCATATATTTT.

The chain carries TRBV9 and TRBJ1-2, with 11 positions matching TRBD1. The germline V gene encodes CDR1 SGDLS and CDR2 YYNGEE. V shed 4 bases and J 2 bases; nucleotides not matched to a gene: 7. The CDR3 is made up of 16 amino acids. CDR3 nucleotides: TGTGCCAGCAGCCAAGGAGGACAGGGGGCGAACTATGGCTACACCTTC. It is translated as CASSQGGQGANYGYTF.

V gene TRBV30 combines with J gene TRBJ2-7; 10 positions agree with TRBD2. Per germline, CDR1 GTSNPN and CDR2 SVGIG (reference sequence). The CDR3 sequence is 13 residues long. V lost 6 bases, J lost 3 bases, and 5 bases stayed unmatched. The CDR3 reads CACVLAGFYEQYF. DNA of the CDR3: TGTGCCTGTGTACTAGCGGGGTTCTACGAGCAGTACTTC.

The V and J genes are TRBV28 and TRBJ1-5; 8 nucleotides agree with TRBD1. Germline V gene sequence: CDR1 MDHEN, CDR2 SYDVKM. The CDR3 totals 14 residues. J lost 6 bases, V lost 5 bases, and 6 bases had no gene match. The CDR3 DNA follows: TGTGCCAGCAGTCTTACAGGGGGTGGTCAGCCCCAGCATTTT. Its protein is CASSLTGGGQPQHF.

The chain couples TRBV27 to TRBJ1-2; D perhaps matches TRBD1 (6 bases). Looked up from germline, CDR1 is MNHEY and CDR2 is SMNVEV (reference sequence). The V end was cut by 6 bases, the J end by 4 bases, with 15 bases between. There are 14 residues in the CDR3. CDR3 residues: CASSTTGWGYGYTF. DNA for the CDR3: TGTGCCAGCAGCACAACAGGGTGGGGCTATGGCTACACCTTC.

J is TRBJ2-3 and V is TRBV7-2, with D perhaps TRBD1 (5 bases). The V gene lost 4 bases and the J gene lost 6 bases, with 11 bases spanning the gap. Looked up from germline, CDR1 is SGHTA and CDR2 is FQGNSA. This CDR3 has 13 residues. This chain's CDR3 is CASSSQGYDTQYF. The DNA of the CDR3 is TGTGCCAGCAGCTCGCAGGGTTACGATACGCAGTATTTT.